This T cell receptor beta chain was documented in a study of shared T cell receptors in the human thymus (dated by TCRdb to the early 2020s). Regarding the complete study: The study examined how the human thymus generates shared, self-reactive T-cell receptor alpha chains.

Of note for this clone: Its antigen has not been determined. Base qualities are not provided; no much larger clone lies one nucleotide away.

Cut back by 3 bases and 5 bases, the V and J ends lie 5 bases apart. The CDR3 runs 11 residues from the cysteine to the phenylalanine. Left in the record is the CDR3 DNA by itself, 33 bases read in frame from the first base. CDR1 is given as KGHSH and CDR2 as LQKENI, both from the germline V gene. The protocol used for the library was the immunoSEQ multiplex PCR assay. TCRdb stores this immuneACCESS table with in-frame sequences only. Part of the clones is absent; in the studies checked, under half of the shortfall reflects unresolved V genes, and no reason is known for the rest. The sample has about 660,000 clones on record, approximately 87% of them singletons. The ten biggest clones cover over 0.008% of the sample. The same data also went into a second study, on human thymus T cells. From that second study: Donors were immunologically healthy infants undergoing open corrective cardiac surgery for congenital heart defects in Finland. The thymus tissue came from surgical resects taken out during corrective cardiac surgery. Both the thymic and the peripheral blood repertoires appeared to show biased V and J gene segment usage. Highly overlapping thymic TCR repertoires among unrelated individuals were reported in the related research. TCR alpha and beta repertoires from roughly eight infant thymus samples and a few related peripheral blood samples were characterized in the study. Donor ages ranged from roughly 6 to 250 days, and the cohort comprised 5 to 7 male and a couple of female infants. After being mechanically released from the tissue, thymocytes were kept at -70 degrees C in pellets of 10-30 million cells. A QIAsymphony instrument was used to extract genomic DNA from the frozen cell pellets. The immunoSEQ multiplex PCR assay was used to amplify the TCRB and TCRAD loci from a standardized quantity of quality-controlled genomic DNA. The amplicons covered the V(D)J region and were long enough to include the CDR3 and to identify the V and J genes. The commercial immunoSEQ service was used to sequence amplicons on an Illumina platform. Corrections for primer bias and sequencing errors followed previously described methods, while TCRAD and TCRB definitions were based on the IMGT database. immunoSEQ Analyzer 3.0 and VDJTools were used for repertoire analysis, which covered basic statistics, V/J segment usage, diversity estimates, rarefaction and pairwise overlap. Diversity was estimated with Chao1, ChaoE, Efron-Thisted, Shannon and inverse Simpson indices, and also on datasets down-sampled to the smallest sample. Repertoire overlap was determined by strict matching of CDR3 nucleotide sequence, V gene and J gene, and Jaccard-based multidimensional scaling clustering was applied. On average, roughly 800,000 unique TCRB clonotypes were obtained from thymus samples, compared with 70,000 to 100,000 from blood samples.

Recombination joined TRBV18 with TRBJ2-7, with the D segment identity uncertain. The sample was thymocytes. The sequence derives from a boy in the first two years of life with a congenital heart defect. Donor details come from another sample of the same person, matched by shared clones. The sequence in DNA is TGTGCCAGCTCACCCCGGGACGAGCAGTACTTC. Protein translation: CASSPRDEQYF.